These 29 T cell receptor beta chains originate from one sample sequenced in a study of T cell repertoires in cytomegalovirus infection. TCRdb used MiXCR to reprocess the reads, holding one entry per CDR3 protein. The sample carries under 850,000 distinct CDR3 sequences, 35% to 45% recorded once. The sample was PBMCs. The receptors derive from a human donor in good health (CMV status not recorded). Some clones in this sample may be carry-over from other donors' samples.

The CDR3 loop reads CASSLGDGGNSPLHF. CDR3 sequence (DNA): TGTGCCAGCAGCTTAGGGGACGGAGGGAATTCACCCCTCCACTTT. V is TRBV7-8 and J is TRBJ1-6; TRBD1 might be the D (5 bases). This CDR3 is built from 15 residues. The germline V gene encodes CDR1 SGHVS and CDR2 FQNEAQ. Trimming left V 1 base short and J 7 bases short, with 11 bases between.

This clonotype was found a few times. The rearrangement links TRBV2 to TRBJ1-1; D is possibly TRBD1 (5 bases). Deletions cut 1 base from V and 5 bases from J, with 11 bases between. This CDR3 is built from 14 residues. Germline V gene data show CDR1 as SNHLY and CDR2 as FYNNEI. The CDR3 region is CASSEDQGSTEAFF. Here the CDR3 DNA reads TGTGCCAGCAGTGAAGATCAGGGCTCAACTGAAGCTTTCTTT.

This chain joins TRBV15 and TRBJ1-4; the match to TRBD1 covers 8 bases. This CDR3 is built from 15 residues. CDR1 and CDR2 (germline): LNHNV, YYDKDF (reference sequence). Trimming took 4 bases from V and 5 from J; bases not matched to a gene: 6. The CDR3 DNA is TGTGCCACCAGCATACACAGGGGGATGAATGAAAAACTGTTTTTT. Translating gives CATSIHRGMNEKLFF.

Many counts were recorded for this clonotype. V gene TRBV11-2 combines with J gene TRBJ1-3, with a tentative D call TRBD1 (5 bases). Germline-derived CDR1 and CDR2 are SGHAT and FQNNGV. The V and J ends lost 0 bases and 0 bases respectively, with 6 bases between them. This CDR3 region has 15 residues. The CDR3 loop is CASSLERGSGNTIYF. The CDR3 DNA sequence: TGTGCCAGCAGCTTAGAAAGGGGCTCTGGAAACACCATATATTTT.

This clonotype was detected a few times. The genes are TRBV29-1 and TRBJ1-2; 8 nucleotides line up with TRBD1. The CDR3 covers 11 residues. V shed 6 bases, J shed 5 bases, and the junction held 2 bases outside the gene matches. CDR1 and CDR2 (germline): SQVTM, ANQGSEA. CDR3 loop: CSVNRGYGYTF. DNA of the CDR3: TGCAGCGTGAACAGGGGGTATGGCTACACCTTC. Filled out from reference TRBV29-1 and TRBJ1-2, the complete variable domain reads SAVISQKPSRDICQRGTSLTIQCQVDSQVTMMFWYRQQPGQSLTLIATANQGSEATYESGFVIDKFPISRPNLTFSTLTVSNMSPEDSSIYLCSVNRGYGYTFGSGTRLTVV.

The V call is TRBV3-1, the J call TRBJ2-7; 13 bases match TRBD2. The junction had 8 bases not matched to a gene; V was cut back by 4 bases and J by 5 bases. Germline CDR1 reads LGHDT; CDR2 reads YNNKEL (reference sequence). CDR3 length: 16 amino acids. This CDR3 reads CASSRRTSGRWDEQYF. CDR3 nucleotides: TGTGCCAGCAGCCGGCGGACTAGCGGGAGATGGGACGAGCAGTACTTC.

Only a few counts were recorded for this clonotype. V and J are TRBV27 and TRBJ2-3; D is ambiguous. The germline CDR1 and CDR2 sequences are MNHEY and SMNVEV (reference sequence). V lost 2 bases to trimming and J lost 0 bases, with 18 bases between them. The CDR3 extends over 18 amino acids. In nucleotides, the CDR3 is TGTGCCAGCAGTTTACATCACTTCCAGAGTCCAAGCACAGATACGCAGTATTTT. It translates to CASSLHHFQSPSTDTQYF.

This clonotype was observed a few times. The chain employs TRBV12-3 or TRBV12-4 and TRBJ1-5; perhaps TRBD1 as D (6 bases). V was cut by 6 bases and J by 6 bases, with 18 bases left in between. CDR3 length equals 15 residues. CDR3 region: CASRPARGGGQPQHF. CDR3 DNA: TGTGCCAGCAGACCCGCGAGGGGGGGCGGTCAGCCCCAGCATTTT.

This clonotype was observed at least ten times. V usage is TRBV27 and J usage is TRBJ2-1; D perhaps matches TRBD2 (6 bases). Germline CDR1 MNHEY, CDR2 SMNVEV (reference sequence). The ends were cut back, 7 bases at V and 0 bases at J, with 22 bases in the middle. CDR3 size: 18 residues. The CDR3 protein is CASTLRASASSSYNEQFF. As DNA, the CDR3 is TGTGCCAGCACCTTGAGGGCTAGCGCCTCTAGCTCCTACAATGAGCAGTTCTTC.

This clonotype was found a few times. CDR3 DNA: TGTGCCAGCAGCGCGGGGACTAGAGAGACCCAGTACTTC. This gives the protein CASSAGTRETQYF. The chain has TRBV11-3 and TRBJ2-5; 8 bases match TRBD2. CDR1 and CDR2 (germline): SGHNT, YENEEA. The CDR3 runs 13 residues. V trimming: 5 bases; J trimming: 4 bases; junction bases outside the gene matches: 3. Based on the CDR3 plus reference TRBV11-3 and TRBJ2-5, the full variable domain is EAGVVQSPRYKIIEKKQPVAFWCNPISGHNTLYWYLQNLGQGPELLIRYENEEAVDDSQLPKDRFSAERLKGVDSTLKIQPAELGDSAVYLCASSAGTRETQYFGPGTRLLVL.

The gene calls are TRBV10-3 and TRBJ1-5, with 7 positions matching TRBD1. With V trimmed by 5 bases and J by 1 base, 5 bases remained unmatched. This CDR3 is built from 15 residues. Germline V gene sequence: CDR1 ENHRY, CDR2 SYGVKD. CDR3 in DNA: TGTGCCATCAGTCCCCAGGGGGTAAGCAATCAGCCCCAGCATTTT. Protein: CAISPQGVSNQPQHF.

Only a few counts were recorded for this clonotype. This chain links TRBV7-9 with TRBJ2-7; D is ambiguous. The CDR3 is 14 amino acids. Trimming pared 5 bases from V and 2 bases from J, leaving 13 bases between. The germline V gene has CDR1 SEHNR and CDR2 FQNEAQ (reference sequence). CDR3 DNA: TGTGCCAGCAGCCCACCGGTCGCGCCCTACGAGCAGTACTTC. Translating gives CASSPPVAPYEQYF.

This clonotype was seen a few times. The genes are TRBV20-1 and TRBJ2-1; 9 bases match TRBD2. Trimming cost V 0 bases and J 8 bases; bases outside gene matches: 11. The CDR3 runs to 16 residues. Germline assignment: CDR1 DFQATT and CDR2 SNEGSKA (reference sequence). The CDR3 is CSAREGLARESDEQFF. The DNA of the CDR3 is TGCAGTGCTAGAGAGGGACTAGCAAGAGAGTCCGATGAGCAGTTCTTC.

The chain uses TRBV6-6 and TRBJ1-4; a weak D match, TRBD1 (5 bases). There are 14 residues in the CDR3. V lost 4 bases and J 11 bases, leaving 17 bases between the germline ends. From germline, CDR1 is MNHNY and CDR2 SVGAGI (reference sequence). The CDR3 sequence: CASSLRGQVAKLFF. For the CDR3, the DNA is TGTGCCAGCAGTTTGCGGGGCCAAGTTGCGAAACTGTTTTTT.

This chain links TRBV7-9 with TRBJ1-2; TRBD1 agrees at 8 bases. This CDR3 comprises 12 residues. Germline V gene data show CDR1 as SEHNR and CDR2 as FQNEAQ (reference sequence). J was trimmed by 9 bases and V by 5 bases; bases with no gene match: 5. CDR3 amino acids: CASSPGDRSYTF. The CDR3 nucleotides are TGTGCCAGCAGCCCAGGGGACAGGAGCTACACCTTC.

The rearrangement joins TRBV12-3 or TRBV12-4 to TRBJ1-6; 9 bases line up with TRBD1. The CDR3 has 14 residues. After removal of 7 bases from V and 6 bases from J, the junction contained 4 bases not matched to a gene. The CDR3 bases are TGTGCCAGCACCTGGACAGGGGCTAATTCACCCCTCCACTTT. This translates into CASTWTGANSPLHF.

This clonotype came up a few times. V gene TRBV7-6 combines with J gene TRBJ1-1; TRBD1 matches at 10 bases. Losses at the gene ends were 6 bases for V and 1 base for J; bases not matched to a gene: 8. The CDR3 sequence is 16 residues long. Germline V CDR1 and CDR2: SGHVS, FNYEAQ. CDR3 protein: CASSAVTGGPNTEAFF. The CDR3, as DNA: TGTGCCAGCAGTGCTGTGACAGGGGGCCCGAACACTGAAGCTTTCTTT.

The V call is TRBV28, the J call TRBJ1-5, with D perhaps matching TRBD1 (6 bases). This CDR3 has 15 residues. Germline values: CDR1 MDHEN, CDR2 SYDVKM. Trimming left V 4 bases short and J 5 bases short, with 15 bases between. Here the CDR3 reads CASSSPPGEDQPQHF. As DNA, the CDR3 is TGTGCCAGCAGTTCGCCCCCAGGGGAGGATCAGCCCCAGCATTTT.

This clonotype was observed a handful of times. The rearrangement joins TRBV28 to TRBJ2-3; TRBD1 matches at 7 bases. Germline V lookup: CDR1 MDHEN, CDR2 SYDVKM. The CDR3 spans 15 residues. Trimming took 5 bases from V and 0 from J; bases not matched to a gene: 5. The CDR3 nucleotides are TGTGCCAGCAGTCCCTGGGGACAGAGCACAGATACGCAGTATTTT. This gives the protein CASSPWGQSTDTQYF. Filled out from reference TRBV28 and TRBJ2-3, the complete variable domain reads DVKVTQSSRYLVKRTGEKVFLECVQDMDHENMFWYRQDPGLGLRLIYFSYDVKMKEKGDIPEGYSVSREKKERFSLILESASTNQTSMYLCASSPWGQSTDTQYFGPGTRLTVL.

CDR3 region: CASSPPFGQGGRKPQHF. The CDR3, as DNA: TGTGCCAGCAGTCCTCCTTTTGGACAGGGAGGAAGGAAGCCCCAGCATTTT. The J gene is TRBJ1-5, the V gene TRBV6-2 or TRBV6-3, with 8 bases that match TRBD1. The trim removed 5 bases at V and 8 bases at J, leaving 17 bases unmatched. Germline-derived CDR1 and CDR2 are MNHEY and SVGEGT. This CDR3 has 17 amino acids.

V is TRBV6-6 and J is TRBJ1-6; D not certain. V was pared by 7 bases and J by 5 bases, with 12 bases between. Germline V gene data show CDR1 as MNHNY and CDR2 as SVGAGI (reference sequence). The CDR3 consists of 14 residues. CDR3 nucleotide sequence: TGTGCCAGCACTTTCACGGGGAATAATTCACCCCTCCACTTT. Its translation is CASTFTGNNSPLHF.

The chain recombines TRBV19 with TRBJ2-3, with 9 bases lining up with TRBD2. The CDR3 spans 16 residues. Germline assignment: CDR1 LNHDA and CDR2 SQIVND (reference sequence). The V and J ends lost 5 bases and 3 bases, in that order; junction bases with no gene match: 9. CDR3 nucleotide sequence: TGTGCCAGTAGTTCCGGCGGGAGGGCTCGGACAGATACGCAGTATTTT. This codes for CASSSGGRARTDTQYF.

The V call is TRBV7-9, the J call TRBJ2-3; 11 nucleotides agree with TRBD2. This CDR3 has 17 amino acids. The germline V gene has CDR1 SEHNR and CDR2 FQNEAQ (reference sequence). Trimming at V came to 4 bases and at J to 4 bases, leaving 10 bases not matched to a gene. CDR3 sequence: CASSSGLAGGPADTQYF. DNA for the CDR3: TGTGCCAGCAGCTCCGGGCTAGCGGGAGGTCCGGCAGATACGCAGTATTTT.

The chain is built from TRBV7-9 and TRBJ2-3; D tentatively fits TRBD1 or TRBD2 (5 bases each). With 4 bases removed from V and 4 bases from J, the gap between germline ends came to 9 bases. This CDR3 has 13 residues. Per germline, CDR1 SEHNR and CDR2 FQNEAQ (reference sequence). In DNA form, the CDR3 reads TGTGCCAGCAGCTCAGGGAGCGCAGATACGCAGTATTTT. This encodes CASSSGSADTQYF.

As for this clonotype: A much larger clone lies a single base off, so this may be a read error. The J gene is TRBJ2-2, the V gene TRBV7-2; D possibly uses TRBD1 or TRBD2 (5 bases each). The germline CDR1 and CDR2 sequences are SGHTA and FQGNSA. The CDR3 loop spans 14 amino acids. The CDR3 DNA reads TGTGCCAGCACCCTGACAGTACACACCGGGGAGATGTTTTTT. Residues: CASTLTVHTGEMFF.

This rearrangement joins TRBV5-1 to TRBJ2-5, with D perhaps matching TRBD1 or TRBD2 (5 bases each). V gave up 3 bases and J gave up 5 bases, with 17 bases separating them. The CDR3 spans 15 residues. Germline values: CDR1 SGHRS, CDR2 YFSETQ. The CDR3 region has the DNA TGCGCCAGCAGCTCGGCGGCCAGGGAGCGGGAGACCCAGTACTTC. Translated, it gives CASSSAARERETQYF.

This clonotype was counted a few times. This chain links TRBV5-6 with TRBJ1-5; D unresolved. Germline V gene lookup returns CDR1 SGHDT and CDR2 YYEEEE. The CDR3 sequence is 16 residues long. V was cut by 0 bases and J by 0 bases, with 10 bases left in between. The CDR3 bases are TGTGCCAGCAGCTTGGGGTCGGGTGTTAGCAATCAGCCCCAGCATTTT. Residues: CASSLGSGVSNQPQHF.

This clonotype occurred many times. The rearrangement joins TRBV28 to TRBJ1-5; TRBD1 agrees at 8 bases. Per the germline V gene, CDR1 is MDHEN and CDR2 is SYDVKM. CDR3 length: 17 amino acids. Trimming took 5 bases from V and 1 from J; bases not matched to a gene: 10. CDR3 amino acids: CASSLTLGTGSNQPQHF. CDR3 in DNA: TGTGCCAGCAGTCTAACCCTTGGGACAGGAAGCAATCAGCCCCAGCATTTT. The full variable domain, completed using reference TRBV28 and TRBJ1-5, is DVKVTQSSRYLVKRTGEKVFLECVQDMDHENMFWYRQDPGLGLRLIYFSYDVKMKEKGDIPEGYSVSREKKERFSLILESASTNQTSMYLCASSLTLGTGSNQPQHFGDGTRLSIL.

This clonotype has more than one count but fewer than ten. The V and J genes are TRBV12-3 or TRBV12-4 and TRBJ2-7; 10 bases map to TRBD1. The CDR3 loop spans 16 amino acids. V lost 5 bases to trimming and J lost 1 base; unmatched junction nucleotides: 8. The CDR3 is CASSHPGTGASYEQYF. CDR3 bases: TGTGCCAGCAGTCATCCCGGGACAGGGGCATCCTACGAGCAGTACTTC.